Below are 32 T cell receptor beta chains sequenced from a single sample in a study of PD-1 blockade in classical Hodgkin lymphoma. Clones were sequenced by immunoSEQ multiplex PCR, and TCRdb holds only the in-frame ones, with some missing. This table holds tens of thousands of clones, about three quarters found once. Time point noted: cycle 4 day 1 (C4D1), after 5 to 7 weeks of nivolumab. Exposure to brentuximab vedotin varied, and each patient had relapsed following autologous stem cell transplantation. The sample here was peripheral blood mononuclear cells (PBMCs), taken before the fourth cycle of nivolumab. Receptors were obtained from a human donor with classical Hodgkin lymphoma.

The V and J genes are TRBV9 and TRBJ1-3, with D hard to call. V lost 0 bases, J lost 4 bases, and 8 bases lay in between. Looked up from germline, CDR1 is SGDLS and CDR2 is YYNGEE. The CDR3 extends over 14 amino acids. CDR3 sequence (DNA): TGTGCCAGCAGCGTAGACCTGGGGGGAAACACCATATATTTT. It specifies CASSVDLGGNTIYF.

The CDR3 protein is CASSQDLAGQVSKQYF. The DNA for the CDR3 is TGCGCCAGCAGCCAAGATCTGGCGGGACAGGTCTCCAAGCAGTACTTC. The chain combines TRBV4-3 with TRBJ2-7, with 8 bases fitting TRBD1. V was pared by 0 bases and J by 8 bases, with 12 bases of the junction left unmatched. The CDR3 is 16 residues long. Per germline, CDR1 LGHNA and CDR2 YSLEER.

The chain combines TRBV28 with TRBJ2-3; no definite D call. V was shortened by 10 bases and J by 0 bases, with 11 bases between the two germline ends. Germline loops: CDR1 MDHEN, CDR2 SYDVKM. The CDR3 has 13 amino acids. The CDR3 DNA reads as TGTGCCATCAGCCTCTTCAGCACAGATACGCAGTATTTT. As protein: CAISLFSTDTQYF.

The rearrangement uses TRBV6-6 and TRBJ2-3; D uncertain. Looked up from germline, CDR1 is MNHNY and CDR2 is SVGAGI (reference sequence). The CDR3 totals 15 residues. V was shortened by 4 bases and J by 1 base, with 12 bases between the two germline ends. The chain's CDR3 is CASSFQFRGTDTQYF. The CDR3 region has the DNA TGTGCCAGCAGTTTCCAATTCCGGGGCACAGATACGCAGTATTTT.

The V gene is TRBV6-1, the J gene TRBJ2-2, with 8 bases matching TRBD1. The CDR3 runs to 15 residues. Germline CDR1 MNHNS, CDR2 SASEGT. V lost 5 bases to trimming and J lost 7 bases; unmatched junction nucleotides: 9. CDR3 nucleotides: TGTGCCAGCAGTTCCCGACAGGGGATTATCGGGGAGCTGTTTTTT. Protein product: CASSSRQGIIGELFF.

CDR3 in DNA: TGTGCCAGCCGCGGGTCCAGCAATCAGCCCCAGCATTTT. It translates to CASRGSSNQPQHF. The V call is TRBV19, the J call TRBJ1-5; D gene uncertain. The V and J ends lost 9 bases and 1 base respectively, with 10 bases between them. CDR3 size: 13 residues. Germline CDR1 and CDR2: LNHDA and SQIVND (reference sequence). The variable domain in full, with the rest retrieved from reference TRBV19 and TRBJ1-5, is DGGITQSPKYLFRKEGQNVTLSCEQNLNHDAMYWYRQDPGQGLRLIYYSQIVNDFQKGDIAEGYSVSREKKESFPLTVTSAQKNPTAFYLCASRGSSNQPQHFGDGTRLSIL.

The chain uses TRBV6-5 and TRBJ1-1; D gene ambiguous. The CDR3 is made up of 14 amino acids. V was trimmed by 2 bases and J by 3 bases, leaving 10 bases between them. The germline CDR1 and CDR2 sequences are MNHEY and SVGAGI. This CDR3 is CASSYRPYDTEAFF. CDR3 bases: TGTGCCAGCAGTTACAGACCGTACGACACTGAAGCTTTCTTT.

This clone has only one observation. The chain has TRBV4-2 and TRBJ2-7; D gene unclear. The V end lost 0 bases, the J end lost 2 bases, and 11 bases lay between the germline ends. The V gene's germline CDR1 is LGHNA and CDR2 YNFKEQ. This CDR3 is built from 15 residues. The CDR3 nucleotides are TGTGCCAGCAGCCAAGAGGCCCAAAGCACCTACGAGCAGTACTTC. Protein: CASSQEAQSTYEQYF.

A single count supports this clone. The V call is TRBV18, the J call TRBJ2-1; 13 nucleotides align to TRBD2. The CDR3 runs to 15 residues. Per germline, CDR1 KGHSH and CDR2 LQKENI. Trimming removed 4 bases from V and 7 bases from J; junction bases left unmatched: 4. CDR3 nucleotide sequence: TGTGCCAGCTCACAAACTAGCGGGAGGGTAAATGAGCAGTTCTTC. Protein: CASSQTSGRVNEQFF.

V is TRBV2 and J is TRBJ2-5, with 9 bases aligning to TRBD1. The ends lost 1 base at V and 5 bases at J; junction bases unmatched: 8. Germline values: CDR1 SNHLY, CDR2 FYNNEI. The CDR3 spans 16 residues. CDR3 residues: CASSEDRTGDSETQYF. The CDR3, as DNA: TGTGCCAGCAGTGAAGACAGGACAGGGGATAGTGAGACCCAGTACTTC.

The rearrangement joins TRBV5-1 to TRBJ2-1; 8 bases align to TRBD2. CDR1 and CDR2 (germline): SGHRS, YFSETQ. V shed 5 bases and J 6 bases; nucleotides not matched to a gene: 7. This CDR3 has 14 residues. The CDR3 sequence: CASRAGTRVNEQFF. DNA of the CDR3: TGCGCCAGCAGAGCCGGGACTAGAGTCAATGAGCAGTTCTTC. Drawing the rest from reference TRBV5-1 and TRBJ2-1, the complete variable domain is KAGVTQTPRYLIKTRGQQVTLSCSPISGHRSVSWYQQTPGQGLQFLFEYFSETQRNKGNFPGRFSGRQFSNSRSEMNVSTLELGDSALYLCASRAGTRVNEQFFGPGTRLTVL.

This chain uses TRBV6-5 with TRBJ2-2; the D gene is possibly TRBD1 (6 bases). V lost 5 bases to trimming and J lost 0 bases, with 10 bases between them. The CDR3 length is 15 residues. Germline-derived CDR1 and CDR2 are MNHEY and SVGAGI. The CDR3 spells CASSQGQTNTGELFF. In DNA form, the CDR3 reads TGTGCCAGCAGTCAGGGACAAACGAACACCGGGGAGCTGTTTTTT.

The chain is built from TRBV6-6 and TRBJ2-4, with D perhaps matching TRBD2 (6 bases). This CDR3 spans 12 amino acids. Between the trimmed V and J ends, which lost 8 bases and 11 bases, there was a span of 16 bases. Germline values: CDR1 MNHNY, CDR2 SVGAGI (reference sequence). The CDR3: CASCPAGFVQYF. The CDR3 bases are TGTGCCAGCTGCCCTGCGGGGTTCGTTCAGTACTTC.

This chain joins TRBV9 and TRBJ2-1; 12 positions match TRBD1. The CDR3 is 15 residues long. The germline gives CDR1 SGDLS, CDR2 YYNGEE. J gave up 8 bases and V 1 base, and 4 bases lay outside the gene matches. This chain's CDR3 is CASSVTGTGGYEQFF. The CDR3, as DNA: TGTGCCAGCAGCGTAACCGGGACAGGGGGCTATGAGCAGTTCTTC.

The chain uses TRBV15 and TRBJ1-1; the D gene is possibly TRBD1 (5 bases). Trimming removed 1 base from V and 5 bases from J, with 11 bases in between. The CDR3 contains 14 residues. Germline CDR1 is LNHNV and CDR2 is YYDKDF (reference sequence). DNA for the CDR3: TGTGCCACCAGCAGAGGTGGGGCAAGAACTGAAGCTTTCTTT. Its protein product is CATSRGGARTEAFF.

V usage is TRBV7-9 and J usage is TRBJ1-4, with 7 bases identical to TRBD1. CDR1 is SEHNR, CDR2 FQNEAQ, per germline (reference sequence). J lost 4 bases, V lost 5 bases, and 4 bases had no gene match. This CDR3 contains 14 residues. The CDR3 nucleotides are TGTGCCAGCAGCCTCAGGGGGGTTAATGAAAAACTGTTTTTT. Protein sequence: CASSLRGVNEKLFF.

The CDR3: CASSLVVNSGANVLTF. CDR3 bases: TGCGCCAGCAGCTTAGTAGTGAATTCAGGGGCCAACGTCCTGACTTTC. The chain employs TRBV5-1 and TRBJ2-6; D call uncertain. The CDR3 totals 16 residues. Deletions cut 2 bases from V and 4 bases from J, with 13 bases between. Germline assignment: CDR1 SGHRS and CDR2 YFSETQ.

The chain links TRBV28 to TRBJ2-1, with TRBD1 identical over 7 bases. Germline V CDR1 and CDR2: MDHEN, SYDVKM. The junction had 3 bases not matched to a gene; V was cut back by 3 bases and J by 1 base. The CDR3 loop spans 15 amino acids. This chain's CDR3 is CASSLTGLSYNEQFF. Written as DNA, the CDR3 is TGTGCCAGCAGTTTGACAGGGTTGTCCTACAATGAGCAGTTCTTC.

The genes are TRBV11-2 and TRBJ2-7; 13 positions agree with TRBD2. J lost 2 bases, V lost 7 bases, and 5 bases had no gene match. This CDR3 contains 15 residues. CDR1 and CDR2 (germline): SGHAT, FQNNGV. This CDR3 reads CASTLGTSGTYEQYF. CDR3 in DNA: TGTGCCAGCACCCTGGGGACTAGCGGGACCTACGAGCAGTACTTC.

Written as DNA, the CDR3 is TGTGCCAGCACCCTGAGAGGGGGAGGCAATCAGCCCCAGCATTTT. It yields the protein CASTLRGGGNQPQHF. This chain links TRBV28 with TRBJ1-5; a weak D match, TRBD1 (6 bases). This CDR3 has 15 amino acids. The germline CDR1 and CDR2 sequences are MDHEN and SYDVKM. V dropped 7 bases and J dropped 2 bases, with 15 bases sitting between them.

CDR3 sequence: CASIRVPGHSKEAFF. The CDR3 bases are TGTGCCAGCATCCGAGTCCCGGGACATAGTAAGGAAGCTTTCTTT. The chain joins TRBV7-8 to TRBJ1-1; tentatively, D is TRBD1 (6 bases). The CDR3 covers 15 residues. Trimming took 7 bases from V and 8 from J, leaving 23 bases between them. Germline V gene lookup returns CDR1 SGHVS and CDR2 FQNEAQ. The full variable domain, with the rest looked up from reference TRBV7-8 and TRBJ1-1, is GAGVSQSPRYKVAKRGQDVALRCDPISGHVSLFWYQQALGQGPEFLTYFQNEAQLDKSGLPSDRFFAERPEGSVSTLKIQRTQQEDSAVYLCASIRVPGHSKEAFFGQGTRLTVV.

This clone was found a few times. V and J are TRBV2 and TRBJ2-7; no clear D gene. Germline V gene data show CDR1 as SNHLY and CDR2 as FYNNEI. This CDR3 is built from 13 residues. V lost 7 bases and J 4 bases, leaving 14 bases between the germline ends. CDR3: CASMRTVGYEQYF. DNA of the CDR3: TGTGCCAGCATGAGGACCGTAGGATACGAGCAGTACTTC.

This clone has just a few counts. The rearrangement links TRBV6-4 to TRBJ1-1; perhaps TRBD1 as D (6 bases). V was trimmed by 5 bases and J by 1 base, leaving 8 bases between them. The CDR3 contains 13 residues. Looked up from germline, CDR1 is MRHNA and CDR2 is SNTAGT. The DNA of the CDR3 is TGTGCCAGCAGTTGGGACAAGAACACTGAAGCTTTCTTT. Translated, it gives CASSWDKNTEAFF.

This sequence joins TRBV7-9 and TRBJ2-7; weak D call: TRBD2 (7 bases). The CDR3 covers 16 residues. In germline, CDR1 is SEHNR, CDR2 FQNEAQ (reference sequence). V was cut by 6 bases and J by 0 bases, with 18 bases left in between. The CDR3 DNA sequence: TGTGCCAGCAGTTCATTCCGGGGGGCATCCTCCTACGAGCAGTACTTC. Translation gives CASSSFRGASSYEQYF.

V is TRBV10-3 and J is TRBJ2-1, with TRBD1 matching over 7 bases. The CDR3 consists of 16 residues. With V trimmed by 5 bases and J by 0 bases, 7 bases remained unmatched. Germline V gene lookup returns CDR1 ENHRY and CDR2 SYGVKD. As DNA, the CDR3 is TGTGCCATCAGTCTAATGGACAGGAGCTCCTACAATGAGCAGTTCTTC. Protein product: CAISLMDRSSYNEQFF.

The V call is TRBV4-3, the J call TRBJ2-7; 9 bases map to TRBD2. In germline, CDR1 is LGHNA, CDR2 YSLEER. J lost 5 bases, V lost 1 base, and 3 bases had no gene match. The CDR3 is made up of 14 amino acids. Here the CDR3 DNA reads TGCGCCAGCAGCCAAGTCGCGGGAGGGGACGAGCAGTACTTC. It codes for CASSQVAGGDEQYF.

J is TRBJ2-5 and V is TRBV5-1, with 8 bases that match TRBD2. Germline CDR1 reads SGHRS; CDR2 reads YFSETQ. The junction had 11 bases not matched to a gene; V was cut back by 0 bases and J by 7 bases. The CDR3 is 16 residues long. The CDR3 is CASSLVGGEPLGTQYF. The DNA for the CDR3 is TGCGCCAGCAGCTTGGTCGGGGGGGAGCCTCTCGGGACCCAGTACTTC. Full variable domain (missing parts from reference TRBV5-1 and TRBJ2-5): KAGVTQTPRYLIKTRGQQVTLSCSPISGHRSVSWYQQTPGQGLQFLFEYFSETQRNKGNFPGRFSGRQFSNSRSEMNVSTLELGDSALYLCASSLVGGEPLGTQYFGPGTRLLVL.

The chain is built from TRBV4-1 and TRBJ2-7, with 9 positions matching TRBD2. This CDR3 spans 18 amino acids. Losses at the gene ends were 0 bases for V and 6 bases for J; bases not matched to a gene: 15. From germline, CDR1 is MGHRA and CDR2 YSYEKL. The CDR3 nucleotides are TGCGCCAGCAGCCAAGATTTTCTAGCGGGAATAAGGGGGTCCGAGCAGTACTTC. It codes for CASSQDFLAGIRGSEQYF.

The rearrangement uses TRBV19 and TRBJ2-3; 7 bases agree with TRBD1. From germline, CDR1 is LNHDA and CDR2 SQIVND (reference sequence). V trimming: 3 bases; J trimming: 1 base; junction bases outside the gene matches: 10. The CDR3 sequence is 17 residues long. The CDR3: CASSIRLAGGGTDTQYF. In DNA form, the CDR3 reads TGTGCCAGTAGTATCCGGCTGGCAGGGGGAGGCACAGATACGCAGTATTTT.

The chain uses TRBV5-1 and TRBJ2-7, with 10 bases aligning to TRBD2. The CDR3 sequence is 15 residues long. Germline loops: CDR1 SGHRS, CDR2 YFSETQ. Trimming took 3 bases from V and 1 from J; bases not matched to a gene: 4. CDR3 bases: TGCGCCAGCAGCTCCCAGCGGGGGGGATCCTACGAGCAGTACTTC. This sequence encodes CASSSQRGGSYEQYF.

This chain uses TRBV30 with TRBJ2-7; D possibly corresponds to TRBD2 (6 bases). Looked up from germline, CDR1 is GTSNPN and CDR2 is SVGIG (reference sequence). This CDR3 region has 13 residues. V lost 8 bases and J 0 bases, leaving 14 bases between the germline ends. The CDR3 loop is CASERASSYEQYF. CDR3 sequence (DNA): TGTGCCAGTGAGCGGGCCAGCTCCTACGAGCAGTACTTC.

The chain has TRBV2 and TRBJ1-1; D is possibly TRBD1 (5 bases). CDR3 length: 13 amino acids. V lost 5 bases to trimming and J lost 4 bases, with 11 bases between them. CDR1 is SNHLY, CDR2 FYNNEI, per germline. The CDR3 nucleotides are TGTGCCAGCAGTTACGACAGCCCCACTGAAGCTTTCTTT. Its translation is CASSYDSPTEAFF.